Listed below are T cell receptor beta chains from one sample, sequenced in a study of beta chain features in type 1 diabetes. The table came from immunoSEQ multiplex PCR; TCRdb's copy has only in-frame clones and leaves some out. Altogether a few hundred thousand clones are present, approximately 16% being singletons, with the ten largest covering approximately 0.087%. The sequenced sample was naive CD4+ T cells from blood. The origin of the receptors is a man aged 25 to 40 with type 1 diabetes. Each CDR3 is given with its conserved first and last residue. The D gene is left open where the match is weak. Some rows have no size entry. The others give once, few or many, or a class for an expanded clone.

TRBV7-9	TRBJ2-5	NA	11	NA	CASSSGETQYF	TGTGCCAGCAGCTCGGGGGAGACCCAGTACTTC
TRBV7-9	TRBJ1-2	few	11	NA	CAVESNYGYTF	TGTGCCGTAGAGTCGAACTATGGCTACACCTTC
TRBV5-1	TRBJ2-1	NA	15	NA	CASSLDYSSYNEQFF	TGCGCCAGCAGCTTGGATTATAGCTCCTACAATGAGCAGTTCTTC
TRBV30	TRBJ2-1	few	15	TRBD2	CAWSVRLAGGNEQFF	TGTGCCTGGAGTGTACGACTAGCGGGGGGCAATGAGCAGTTCTTC
TRBV29-1	TRBJ2-3	few	13	NA	CSVRGRVTDTQYF	TGCAGCGTTAGGGGCAGGGTAACAGATACGCAGTATTTT
TRBV5-1	TRBJ2-1	few	12	NA	CASRPGGNEQFF	TGCGCCAGCAGACCTGGAGGGAATGAGCAGTTCTTC
TRBV15	TRBJ2-6	NA	17	NA	CATSSRRGGSGANVLTF	TGTGCCACCAGCTCCAGACGCGGCGGCTCTGGGGCCAACGTCCTGACTTTC
TRBV7-3	TRBJ2-1	few	15	NA	CASSSGTGPHNEQFF	TGTGCCAGCAGCTCCGGGACTGGTCCACACAATGAGCAGTTCTTC
TRBV6-6	TRBJ2-5	few	13	NA	CASRDGRRETQYF	TGTGCCAGCAGGGACGGCCGGCGAGAGACCCAGTACTTC
TRBV20-1	TRBJ2-7	NA	11	NA	CSASDGYEQYF	TGCAGTGCTAGTGATGGATACGAGCAGTACTTC
TRBV15	TRBJ2-5	few	15	NA	CATSRVGQIQETQYF	TGTGCCACCAGCAGAGTCGGGCAGATACAAGAGACCCAGTACTTC
TRBV5-4	TRBJ2-3	NA	11	TRBD2	CASSSSGTQYF	TGTGCCAGCAGCTCTAGCGGTACGCAGTATTTT
TRBV2	TRBJ2-5	few	17	TRBD2	CASTSGGLAWYQETQYF	TGTGCCAGCACCTCCGGGGGACTAGCTTGGTATCAAGAGACCCAGTACTTC
TRBV18	TRBJ2-7	NA	17	TRBD2	CASSRGASGLASYEQYF	TGTGCCAGCTCACGGGGGGCTAGCGGGCTCGCTTCCTACGAGCAGTACTTC
TRBV25-1	TRBJ1-1	few	11	NA	CASSGIWEAFF	TGTGCCAGCAGTGGAATCTGGGAAGCTTTCTTT
TRBV1	TRBJ2-1	NA	18	NA	CTSSHDSGRISSYNEQFF	TGCACTTCTTCGCACGATAGCGGGAGGATTAGCTCCTACAATGAGCAGTTCTTC
TRBV29-1	TRBJ2-2	NA	13	NA	CSVGRGQSGELFF	TGCAGCGTTGGGAGGGGGCAGAGCGGGGAGCTGTTTTTT
TRBV7-2	TRBJ2-5	NA	12	NA	CASTLGGETQYF	TGTGCCAGCACCCTAGGGGGAGAGACCCAGTACTTC
TRBV28	TRBJ2-5	NA	14	TRBD1	CASSLTGGLETQYF	TGTGCCAGCAGTTTGACAGGGGGCCTGGAGACCCAGTACTTC
TRBV9	TRBJ2-2	NA	15	NA	CASRPTSLNTGELFF	TGTGCCAGCAGGCCCACTAGCCTAAACACCGGGGAGCTGTTTTTT
TRBV9	TRBJ1-2	NA	13	NA	CASSVDRYYGYTF	TGTGCCAGCAGCGTTGACAGATACTATGGCTACACCTTC
TRBV10-3	TRBJ2-3	few	17	NA	CAISESYPTAFTDTQYF	TGTGCCATCAGTGAGTCCTACCCGACAGCGTTTACAGATACGCAGTATTTT
TRBV2	TRBJ2-5	NA	12	NA	CASDTSQETQYF	TGTGCCAGCGACACTTCCCAAGAGACCCAGTACTTC
TRBV29-1	TRBJ2-1	few	14	NA	CSVSRMSSYNEQFF	TGCAGCGTCTCCCGGATGAGCTCCTACAATGAGCAGTTCTTC
TRBV6-6	TRBJ2-5	few	14	TRBD1	CASTGTGGGETQYF	TGTGCCAGCACCGGGACAGGGGGCGGGGAGACCCAGTACTTC
TRBV30	TRBJ2-1	NA	13	TRBD2	CAGGASGRTEQFF	TGTGCCGGAGGGGCTAGCGGGAGGACTGAGCAGTTCTTC
TRBV7-9	TRBJ2-3	few	13	NA	CASSLNEGDTQYF	TGTGCCAGCAGCTTAAATGAGGGGGATACGCAGTATTTT
TRBV5-1	TRBJ2-7	NA	14	NA	CASSSSENGVEQYF	TGCGCCAGCAGCTCTAGCGAAAATGGGGTAGAGCAGTACTTC
TRBV29-1	TRBJ2-3	few	14	TRBD1	CSAEPDRVSGTQYF	TGCAGCGCTGAGCCGGACAGGGTCAGCGGGACGCAGTATTTT
TRBV15	TRBJ2-1	few	15	TRBD2	CATSRGTAGGGEQFF	TGTGCCACCAGCAGGGGAACAGCGGGAGGGGGTGAGCAGTTCTTC
TRBV9	TRBJ2-5	NA	13	NA	CASTLNDGETQYF	TGTGCCAGCACCCTGAACGACGGAGAGACCCAGTACTTC
TRBV30	TRBJ1-5	NA	12	TRBD1	CAWRTGGQPQHF	TGTGCCTGGAGGACAGGGGGTCAGCCCCAGCATTTT
TRBV5-1	TRBJ2-5	NA	16	TRBD1	CASSLPGGQYQETQYF	TGCGCCAGCAGCTTACCAGGGGGACAATACCAAGAGACCCAGTACTTC
TRBV5-4	TRBJ1-2	NA	13	NA	CASSSYWSYGYTF	TGTGCCAGCAGCTCTTACTGGAGCTATGGCTACACCTTC
TRBV23-1	TRBJ1-4	few	14	TRBD1	CASSQTGWIEKLFF	TGCGCCAGCAGTCAGACAGGGTGGATTGAAAAACTGTTTTTT
TRBV5-1	TRBJ2-7	few	15	TRBD2	CASSFLGLAAYEQYF	TGCGCCAGCAGCTTCCTGGGACTAGCGGCCTACGAGCAGTACTTC